The 25 T cell receptor beta chains in this list originate from one sample, sequenced in a study of identical twins' blood T cells. TCRdb reanalysed the 5' RACE reads using MiXCR and keeps one entry per CDR3 protein. Of 300,000 to 400,000 distinct CDR3 sequences listed, roughly 27% are singletons. Specimen: PBMCs. The receptors originated from a woman aged 18-50 years in good health.

This clonotype has just a few counts. CDR3: CSVEQGDQKLFF. CDR3 nucleotides: TGCAGCGTTGAACAGGGGGACCAAAAACTGTTTTTT. This chain links TRBV29-1 with TRBJ1-4; the match to TRBD1 covers 7 bases. This CDR3 has 12 amino acids. The V gene's germline CDR1 is SQVTM and CDR2 ANQGSEA. J gave up 9 bases and V 2 bases, and 3 bases lay outside the gene matches.

This clonotype was detected a few times. The DNA of the CDR3 is TGTGCCAGCAGTTTAAACACCGCTGTAACGAGCGGAAACACCATATATTTT. It is translated as CASSLNTAVTSGNTIYF. J is TRBJ1-3 and V is TRBV6-6; no clear D. The length of the CDR3 is 17 residues. CDR1 is MNHNY and CDR2 is SVGAGI in the germline V gene (reference sequence). With 4 bases removed from V and 4 bases from J, the gap between germline ends came to 20 bases.

This clonotype occurred a few times. The V gene is TRBV3-1, the J gene TRBJ2-2; 8 bases match TRBD2. This CDR3 spans 15 amino acids. Germline values: CDR1 LGHDT, CDR2 YNNKEL (reference sequence). The V segment lost 2 bases and the J segment 6 bases; nucleotides outside the gene matches: 5. The chain's CDR3 is CASSQLGLEAGELFF. The CDR3, as DNA: TGTGCCAGCAGCCAACTGGGACTAGAGGCCGGGGAGCTGTTTTTT.

The rearrangement links TRBV7-9 to TRBJ2-2; 7 positions agree with TRBD2. This CDR3 is 19 amino acids long. After removal of 2 bases from V and 2 bases from J, the junction contained 14 bases not matched to a gene. The V gene's germline CDR1 is SEHNR and CDR2 FQNEAQ (reference sequence). The CDR3 DNA is TGTGCCAGCAGCTTAATCGGGACGACCGGGACTACAAACACCGGGGAGCTGTTTTTT. This translates into CASSLIGTTGTTNTGELFF.

This clonotype was seen a few times. This chain joins TRBV10-2 and TRBJ1-1, with D unclear. The CDR3 is made up of 15 amino acids. From germline, CDR1 is WSHSY and CDR2 SAAADI. Trimming shortened V by 6 bases and J by 1 base, and 15 bases separated the two germline ends. This CDR3 is CASSQDGPRNTEAFF. CDR3 DNA: TGCGCCAGCAGCCAGGACGGGCCGAGGAACACTGAAGCTTTCTTT.

This rearrangement joins TRBV18 to TRBJ1-2, with TRBD1 matching over 8 bases. V lost 5 bases and J lost 3; bases outside the gene matches: 5. Germline V gene data show CDR1 as KGHSH and CDR2 as LQKENI. The CDR3 loop spans 14 amino acids. In nucleotides, the CDR3 is TGTGCCAGCTCATCGCGACAGGGGCACTATGGCTACACCTTC. The encoded protein is CASSSRQGHYGYTF.

V is TRBV7-9 and J is TRBJ2-3; possibly TRBD2 for D (5 bases). Trimming pared 4 bases from V and 2 bases from J, leaving 16 bases between. Germline CDR1 SEHNR, CDR2 FQNEAQ (reference sequence). This CDR3 region has 16 residues. In DNA form, the CDR3 reads TGTGCCAGCAGCTCTGACGGGGTCTCTAACACAGATACGCAGTATTTT. This encodes CASSSDGVSNTDTQYF. Variable domain in full (rest from reference TRBV7-9 and TRBJ2-3): DTGVSQNPRHKITKRGQNVTFRCDPISEHNRLYWYRQTLGQGPEFLTYFQNEAQLEKSRLLSDRFSAERPKGSFSTLEIQRTEQGDSAMYLCASSSDGVSNTDTQYFGPGTRLTVL.

The chain is built from TRBV7-9 and TRBJ1-5; a weak D match, TRBD1 (5 bases). Trimming removed 1 base at V and 1 base at J, with 14 bases between. Germline V gene data show CDR1 as SEHNR and CDR2 as FQNEAQ (reference sequence). The length of the CDR3 is 17 residues. The CDR3 region has the DNA TGTGCCAGCAGCTTAGAGCAAAGGGGCCCCAGCAATCAGCCCCAGCATTTT. As protein: CASSLEQRGPSNQPQHF.

This clonotype was seen more than once but under ten times. V gene TRBV11-2 combines with J gene TRBJ2-1; 10 nucleotides match TRBD2. Germline CDR1 SGHAT, CDR2 FQNNGV. Trimming removed 4 bases from V and 2 bases from J; junction bases left unmatched: 5. This CDR3 is built from 16 residues. The CDR3 loop reads CASSSLAGAAYNEQFF. The CDR3, as DNA: TGTGCCAGCAGCTCGCTAGCGGGAGCTGCCTACAATGAGCAGTTCTTC.

This clonotype has a handful of counts. The chain has TRBV28 and TRBJ1-5; D gene ambiguous. This CDR3 has 13 amino acids. V was shortened by 10 bases and J by 3 bases, with 13 bases between the two germline ends. Germline V gene data show CDR1 as MDHEN and CDR2 as SYDVKM. Here the CDR3 DNA reads TGTGCCACCCGGTATAGCGACAATCAGCCCCAGCATTTT. Its protein product is CATRYSDNQPQHF.

This chain joins TRBV20-1 and TRBJ1-2; D unresolved. The CDR3 covers 12 residues. The V gene lost 6 bases and the J gene lost 6 bases, with 14 bases spanning the gap. The germline CDR1 and CDR2 sequences are DFQATT and SNEGSKA (reference sequence). CDR3 amino acids: CSARTENHGYTF. CDR3 bases: TGCAGTGCCAGGACGGAAAACCATGGCTACACCTTC.

This clonotype was seen repeatedly, ten times or more. This rearrangement joins TRBV12-3 or TRBV12-4 to TRBJ1-4; unclear D gene. V shed 8 bases and J shed 5 bases, with 15 bases lying between them. The CDR3 extends over 14 amino acids. The CDR3 spells CASSVGRRNEKLFF. The CDR3 DNA is TGTGCCAGCTCTGTCGGGCGGCGCAATGAAAAACTGTTTTTT.

This clonotype was counted between two and nine times. CDR3 DNA: TGTGCCAGCAGCTTCAACAGATTCACAGATACGCAGTATTTT. This gives the protein CASSFNRFTDTQYF. This chain links TRBV7-2 with TRBJ2-3; D not resolved. Looked up from germline, CDR1 is SGHTA and CDR2 is FQGNSA. The germline V and J ends were trimmed by 3 bases and 2 bases, with 9 bases remaining between them. This CDR3 is built from 14 residues.

The CDR3 loop is CASSLSGRSQPQHF. CDR3 DNA sequence: TGTGCCAGCAGCTTAAGCGGGAGAAGTCAGCCCCAGCATTTT. This sequence joins TRBV7-2 and TRBJ1-5; D unclear. The CDR3 totals 14 residues. CDR1 is SGHTA and CDR2 is FQGNSA in the germline V gene. Trimming took off 2 bases at V and 6 bases at J, with 11 bases between the two ends.

About this clonotype: The junction and the germline gene differ at one end; a read error may be behind it. The chain carries TRBV7-9 and TRBJ1-2, with 7 bases identical to TRBD1. CDR1 and CDR2 from the germline V gene are SEHNR and FQNEAQ (reference sequence). The CDR3 is 14 amino acids. The CDR3 is CAGSLNRGGNGYTF. The CDR3, as DNA: TGTGCCGGCAGCCTAAACAGGGGCGGGAATGGCTACACCTTC.

This clonotype showed up just a few times. The chain joins TRBV10-2 to TRBJ1-1, with D perhaps TRBD1 (6 bases). Per germline, CDR1 WSHSY and CDR2 SAAADI. Between the trimmed V and J ends, which lost 1 base and 5 bases, there was a span of 8 bases. The CDR3 is 13 residues long. CDR3 nucleotide sequence: TGCGCCAGCAGTGAGTATCAGGGGACTGAAGCTTTCTTT. This encodes CASSEYQGTEAFF.

This chain links TRBV12-3 or TRBV12-4 with TRBJ2-1; D is perhaps TRBD1 or TRBD2 (5 bases each). Trimming removed 7 bases at V and 9 bases at J, with 13 bases between. The CDR3 extends over 12 amino acids. The DNA of the CDR3 is TGTGCCAGCAATCCGGGGACGGGTGAGCAGTTCTTC. This codes for CASNPGTGEQFF.

About this clonotype: This clone may be a read error of a much larger clone one base away. The rearrangement links TRBV11-2 to TRBJ1-1; D call uncertain. Per germline, CDR1 SGHAT and CDR2 FQNNGV. The CDR3 has 13 residues. CDR3 loop: CASSLVLNAEAFF. The CDR3 nucleotides read TGTGCCAGCAGCTTAGTTTTGAACGCTGAAGCTTTCTTT.

As concerns this clonotype: Relative to the germline gene, one junction end is altered; a read error may explain this. The chain uses TRBV11-2 and TRBJ2-7, with D maybe TRBD1 (6 bases). This CDR3 is 14 amino acids long. Germline V gene lookup returns CDR1 SGHAT and CDR2 FQNNGV. This chain's CDR3 is CASSFRQDSFEQYF. The CDR3 DNA follows: TGTGCCAGCAGCTTTCGACAGGACTCCTTCGAGCAGTACTTC.

Remarks on this clonotype: One base away lies a much larger clone, so this may be a sequencing read error. The gene calls are TRBV9 and TRBJ2-7; TRBD2 matches at 7 bases. The CDR3 runs 14 residues. Germline assignment: CDR1 SGDLS and CDR2 YYNGEE. The CDR3 region has the DNA TGTGCCAGCAGCGTAGGCGGGAGCGCCTACGAGCATTACTTC. It specifies CASSVGGSAYEHYF.

J is TRBJ1-1 and V is TRBV19, with a possible D match to TRBD1 (5 bases). There are 13 residues in the CDR3. V shed 5 bases and J shed 4 bases, with 11 bases lying between them. CDR1 is LNHDA, CDR2 SQIVND, per germline (reference sequence). The CDR3 reads CASSPWTITEAFF. The CDR3 DNA is TGTGCCAGTAGTCCCTGGACAATCACTGAAGCTTTCTTT.

This clonotype was seen only a few times. The chain couples TRBV12-3 or TRBV12-4 to TRBJ2-3; D may be TRBD1 or TRBD2 (5 bases each). The CDR3 is 13 amino acids. V lost 10 bases to trimming and J lost 6 bases, with 17 bases between them. For the CDR3, the DNA is TGTGCCACCGCGGGCTCATGGGGGGATACGCAGTATTTT. Protein product: CATAGSWGDTQYF.

The rearrangement uses TRBV12-3 or TRBV12-4 and TRBJ2-2; D is perhaps TRBD2 (5 bases). V was clipped by 8 bases and J by 7 bases, with 17 bases between them. This CDR3 is built from 14 residues. The CDR3, as DNA: TGTGCCAGCCTGGCCGGGGTTCGGAGCGGGGAGCTGTTTTTT. Translation: CASLAGVRSGELFF.

This sequence joins TRBV13 and TRBJ2-7; a possible D gene is TRBD2 (5 bases). There are 16 residues in the CDR3. The ends were cut back, 5 bases at V and 1 base at J, with 18 bases in the middle. Germline V CDR1 and CDR2: PRHDT, FYEKMQ (reference sequence). The CDR3 DNA is TGTGCCAGCAGCCCAGGACTGGGAGTACCATCCTACGAGCAGTACTTC. It codes for CASSPGLGVPSYEQYF.

This clonotype was observed at least ten times. The chain joins TRBV7-9 to TRBJ2-2; tentative D call: TRBD1 (6 bases). Trimming removed 5 bases from V and 2 bases from J, with 15 bases in between. The CDR3 runs to 16 residues. CDR1 is SEHNR, CDR2 FQNEAQ, per germline (reference sequence). In DNA, the CDR3 is TGTGCCAGCAGCGTCGAGGACAGACTCAACACCGGGGAGCTGTTTTTT. Amino acids: CASSVEDRLNTGELFF.